Presented here are 13 T cell receptor beta chains from one specimen sequenced in a study of naive and memory T cell subsets. The beta constant-region primer was an equimolar mix of two oligonucleotides covering TRBC1 and TRBC2. Ligated cDNA was amplified by four rounds of PCR with nested alpha and beta constant-region primers and SP2. TCRdb used MiXCR to reprocess the UMI-ligation and nested PCR reads, holding one entry per CDR3 protein. The data show over 110,000 distinct CDR3 sequences, approximately 20% seen once. These TCRs are of unknown antigen specificity. Study-level points and caveats: Especially in CD8 cells, naive repertoires contained a few larger clonotypes, possibly CD45RA-re-expressing memory cells.

Sequenced material: naive CD8+ T cells from blood. Receptors originate from a human donor in good health.

This clonotype was recorded a few times. This chain uses TRBV5-4 with TRBJ2-7, with D tentatively TRBD1 (5 bases). The ends were cut back, 3 bases at V and 1 base at J, with 11 bases in the middle. CDR1 and CDR2 (germline): SGHNT, YYREEE (reference sequence). The CDR3 length is 14 residues. The DNA for the CDR3 is TGTGCCAGCAGCTCTCGACAGCGATCCTACGAGCAGTACTTC. Translated: CASSSRQRSYEQYF.

The chain joins TRBV12-3 or TRBV12-4 to TRBJ2-3; D is uncertain. This CDR3 spans 11 amino acids. V was trimmed by 8 bases and J by 6 bases, leaving 9 bases between them. CDR3 nucleotides: TGTGCCAGCGGCAATCTTGATACGCAGTATTTT. Translated: CASGNLDTQYF.

This clonotype was detected once. The gene calls are TRBV29-1 and TRBJ2-3; D is uncertain. V gave up 2 bases and J gave up 3 bases, with 6 bases separating them. CDR1 SQVTM and CDR2 ANQGSEA come from the germline V gene. This CDR3 has 12 amino acids. The CDR3 DNA reads as TGCAGCGTTGAACTAGTTACAGATACGCAGTATTTT. Translation gives CSVELVTDTQYF.

The V and J genes are TRBV6-5 and TRBJ2-3; D is undetermined. Trimming removed 3 bases from V and 8 bases from J, with 15 bases in between. The CDR3 runs to 14 residues. Germline CDR1 reads MNHEY; CDR2 reads SVGAGI. The CDR3 sequence: CASSYGELDVTQYF. For the CDR3, the DNA is TGTGCCAGCAGTTATGGAGAGCTTGACGTTACGCAGTATTTT.

This clonotype appeared a few times. The chain employs TRBV25-1 and TRBJ2-5; D remains unclear. Per germline, CDR1 MGHDK and CDR2 SYGVNS. V was shortened by 1 base and J by 7 bases, with 10 bases between the two germline ends. The CDR3 loop spans 13 amino acids. CDR3 in amino acids: CASSESGRLTQYF. The CDR3, as DNA: TGTGCCAGCAGTGAATCGGGCCGATTGACCCAGTACTTC.

V and J are TRBV20-1 and TRBJ2-1; 11 bases align to TRBD2. The germline V gene has CDR1 DFQATT and CDR2 SNEGSKA (reference sequence). V was pared by 5 bases and J by 5 bases, with 17 bases of the junction left unmatched. The CDR3 is 18 residues long. As DNA, the CDR3 is TGCAGTGCTGAACCTAACCCGGGACTAGCGGAATCCCACAATGAGCAGTTCTTC. It codes for CSAEPNPGLAESHNEQFF.

The chain links TRBV27 to TRBJ2-7, with TRBD1 matching 8 bases. The CDR3 contains 15 residues. V shed 5 bases and J 1 base; nucleotides not matched to a gene: 7. Germline V CDR1 and CDR2: MNHEY, SMNVEV (reference sequence). The CDR3 loop is CASSRIGQGSYEQYF. The DNA of the CDR3 is TGTGCCAGCAGTCGAATAGGACAGGGATCCTACGAGCAGTACTTC.

This clonotype was seen a handful of times. The V call is TRBV5-1, the J call TRBJ2-7, with D perhaps matching TRBD1 or TRBD2 (5 bases each). CDR3 length: 14 residues. V was trimmed by 2 bases and J by 2 bases, leaving 11 bases between them. The germline CDR1 and CDR2 sequences are SGHRS and YFSETQ. The CDR3 sequence is CASSFGTPPYEQYF. For the CDR3, the DNA is TGCGCCAGCAGCTTCGGGACCCCCCCCTACGAGCAGTACTTC.

This clonotype came up once. The chain links TRBV13 to TRBJ2-7, with D possibly TRBD2 on 6 matching bases. CDR1 and CDR2 from the germline V gene are PRHDT and FYEKMQ (reference sequence). CDR3 length equals 14 residues. Trimming shortened V by 5 bases and J by 0 bases, and 11 bases separated the two germline ends. CDR3 protein: CASSISGNSYEQYF. In DNA form, the CDR3 reads TGTGCCAGCAGCATTAGCGGTAACTCCTACGAGCAGTACTTC.

This clonotype was seen once. The gene calls are TRBV7-2 and TRBJ1-2, with D possibly being TRBD1 (5 bases). From germline, CDR1 is SGHTA and CDR2 FQGNSA. The CDR3 extends over 15 amino acids. V lost 7 bases to trimming and J lost 3 bases, with 18 bases between them. In DNA, the CDR3 is TGTGCCAGCATCACCCCCGAGGGGCGCGACTATGGCTACACCTTC. Protein: CASITPEGRDYGYTF.

The chain carries TRBV7-9 and TRBJ1-5; a weak D match, TRBD1 (5 bases). The CDR3 covers 12 residues. The germline V gene has CDR1 SEHNR and CDR2 FQNEAQ (reference sequence). The V end lost 5 bases, the J end lost 7 bases, and 9 bases lay between the germline ends. The CDR3: CASSDSGQPQHF. CDR3 nucleotides: TGTGCCAGCAGCGACAGCGGACAGCCCCAGCATTTT.

This clonotype was detected a few times. The chain has TRBV6-6 and TRBJ1-1, with 9 bases lining up with TRBD1. J gave up 6 bases and V 2 bases, and 13 bases lay outside the gene matches. Germline V CDR1 and CDR2: MNHNY, SVGAGI (reference sequence). The CDR3 is made up of 17 amino acids. The CDR3 sequence: CASSYLNIQGAGAEAFF. As DNA, the CDR3 is TGTGCCAGCAGTTACCTCAACATACAGGGGGCTGGCGCTGAAGCTTTCTTT.

This clonotype was observed a few times. The V and J genes are TRBV7-2 and TRBJ2-5; D uncertain. This CDR3 is 13 amino acids long. V gave up 4 bases and J gave up 5 bases, with 11 bases separating them. From germline, CDR1 is SGHTA and CDR2 FQGNSA. CDR3 coding DNA: TGTGCCAGCAGCTCCGGCGGTCCTGAGACCCAGTACTTC. Its protein product is CASSSGGPETQYF.